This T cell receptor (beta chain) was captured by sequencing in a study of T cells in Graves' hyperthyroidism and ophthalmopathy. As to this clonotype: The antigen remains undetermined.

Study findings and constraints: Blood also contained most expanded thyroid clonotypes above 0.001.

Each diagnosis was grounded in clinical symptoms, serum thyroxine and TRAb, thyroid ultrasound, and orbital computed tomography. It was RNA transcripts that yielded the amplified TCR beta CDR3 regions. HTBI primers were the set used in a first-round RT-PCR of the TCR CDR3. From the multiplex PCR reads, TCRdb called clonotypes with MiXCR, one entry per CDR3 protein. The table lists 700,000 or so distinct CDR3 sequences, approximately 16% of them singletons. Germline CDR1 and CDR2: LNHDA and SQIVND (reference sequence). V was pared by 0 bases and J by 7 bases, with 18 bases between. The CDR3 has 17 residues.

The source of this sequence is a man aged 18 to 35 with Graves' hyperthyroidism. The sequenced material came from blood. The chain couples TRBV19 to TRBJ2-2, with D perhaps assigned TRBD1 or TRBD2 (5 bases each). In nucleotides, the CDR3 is TGTGCCAGTAGTATAGATCTTCCCAGGGCCGGAGGCGGGGAGCTGTTTTTT. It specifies CASSIDLPRAGGGELFF.